The 16 T cell receptor beta chains listed next were all sequenced from one sample in a study of CD4+ T cells in melanoma. Some clones are missing from TCRdb's copy, which holds only in-frame ones; the method was immunoSEQ multiplex PCR. Of 4,900 or so clones in the sample, around three fifths were seen once. Sequencing was carried out using cells from a culture (not recorded whether cultured in vitro). Receptor source: a human donor with melanoma.

The CDR3 nucleotides are TGCGCCAGCAGCTTGGGAGGCAGATTGAGCTCTGGGGCCAACGTCCTGACTTTC. This codes for CASSLGGRLSSGANVLTF. The chain joins TRBV5-1 to TRBJ2-6; unclear D gene. CDR1 SGHRS and CDR2 YFSETQ come from the germline V gene. The V end was cut by 0 bases, the J end by 0 bases, with 13 bases between. The CDR3 sequence is 18 residues long.

This clone was detected only a few times. The rearrangement joins TRBV6-5 to TRBJ1-2, with D unclear. The germline V gene has CDR1 MNHEY and CDR2 SVGAGI. The V end lost 0 bases, the J end lost 2 bases, and 7 bases lay between the germline ends. The CDR3 spans 14 residues. The CDR3 region has the DNA TGTGCCAGCAGTTACTCGTCGTGGAACTATGGCTACACCTTC. Amino acid sequence: CASSYSSWNYGYTF.

The chain combines TRBV15 with TRBJ2-1; D gene ambiguous. Trimming pared 3 bases from V and 2 bases from J, leaving 11 bases between. The CDR3 runs 15 residues. Germline lookup yields CDR1 LNHNV and CDR2 YYDKDF (reference sequence). The CDR3 protein is CATSSPSNPYNEQFF. As DNA, the CDR3 is TGTGCCACCAGCAGCCCAAGTAATCCCTACAATGAGCAGTTCTTC. Together with reference TRBV15 and TRBJ2-1, the CDR3 gives the full variable domain: DAMVIQNPRYQVTQFGKPVTLSCSQTLNHNVMYWYQQKSSQAPKLLFHYYDKDFNNEADTPDNFQSRRPNTSFCFLDIRSPGLGDTAMYLCATSSPSNPYNEQFFGPGTRLTVL.

The chain recombines TRBV27 with TRBJ1-4, with 9 bases that match TRBD1. The J segment lost 7 bases and the V segment lost 10 bases, leaving 10 bases of the junction unmatched. The CDR3 is 14 amino acids. CDR1 and CDR2 (germline): MNHEY, SMNVEV (reference sequence). In DNA, the CDR3 is TGTGCCACCGGACCGGGACAGGGAATTGAAAAACTGTTTTTT. Protein sequence: CATGPGQGIEKLFF. The full variable domain, in which reference TRBV27 and TRBJ1-4 provide the parts outside the CDR3, is EAQVTQNPRYLITVTGKKLTVTCSQNMNHEYMSWYRQDPGLGLRQIYYSMNVEVTDKGDVPEGYKVSRKEKRNFPLILESPSPNQTSLYFCATGPGQGIEKLFFGSGTQLSVL.

CDR3 amino acids: CASSQTPGQANTGELFF. CDR3 coding DNA: TGCGCCAGCAGCCAAACCCCGGGACAGGCGAACACCGGGGAGCTGTTTTTT. The V and J genes are TRBV4-1 and TRBJ2-2; 8 bases are a match to TRBD1. V shed 2 bases, J shed 0 bases, and the junction held 5 bases outside the gene matches. Germline CDR1 reads MGHRA; CDR2 reads YSYEKL. CDR3 size: 17 residues.

V usage is TRBV5-6 and J usage is TRBJ1-1; 7 nucleotides align to TRBD1. CDR1 and CDR2 from the germline V gene are SGHDT and YYEEEE. The CDR3 covers 14 residues. The J segment lost 7 bases and the V segment lost 4 bases, leaving 10 bases of the junction unmatched. The CDR3 DNA reads as TGTGCCAGCAGCCAAGTATGGGGACAGAATGAAGCTTTCTTT. It translates to CASSQVWGQNEAFF.

The count of this clone is one. This sequence joins TRBV4-2 and TRBJ2-1; D ambiguous. Per the germline V gene, CDR1 is LGHNA and CDR2 is YNFKEQ. V was trimmed by 0 bases and J by 4 bases, leaving 4 bases between them. This CDR3 is built from 13 residues. The CDR3: CASSQEAYNEQFF. CDR3 nucleotide sequence: TGTGCCAGCAGCCAAGAGGCTTACAATGAGCAGTTCTTC.

CDR3 protein: CASTFLAGGGRETQYF. CDR3 in DNA: TGTGCCAGCACCTTTCTGGCCGGTGGGGGTAGAGAGACCCAGTACTTC. The chain joins TRBV7-6 to TRBJ2-5; perhaps D is TRBD1 or TRBD2 (5 bases each). The CDR3 length is 16 residues. Trimming pared 7 bases from V and 4 bases from J, leaving 22 bases between. Looked up from germline, CDR1 is SGHVS and CDR2 is FNYEAQ.

This clone was counted a few times. The chain employs TRBV27 and TRBJ1-1; perhaps TRBD1 as D (6 bases). CDR1 is MNHEY and CDR2 is SMNVEV in the germline V gene (reference sequence). This CDR3 has 14 residues. Trimming shortened V by 5 bases and J by 6 bases, and 16 bases separated the two germline ends. CDR3 loop: CASSVNRDSPEAFF. The CDR3 bases are TGTGCCAGCAGTGTTAACAGGGATTCCCCTGAAGCTTTCTTT.

This clone is a singleton in its sample. The chain recombines TRBV19 with TRBJ2-7; TRBD1 might be the D (6 bases). Per the germline V gene, CDR1 is LNHDA and CDR2 is SQIVND (reference sequence). V lost 4 bases to trimming and J lost 6 bases, with 13 bases between them. There are 13 residues in the CDR3. The CDR3: CASSTPTGGEQYF. The DNA of the CDR3 is TGTGCCAGTAGTACCCCGACAGGAGGCGAGCAGTACTTC.

This chain connects TRBV7-9 to TRBJ2-2; the match to TRBD2 covers 10 bases. This CDR3 is built from 17 residues. The V and J ends lost 5 bases and 5 bases, in that order; junction bases with no gene match: 11. Germline V gene lookup returns CDR1 SEHNR and CDR2 FQNEAQ (reference sequence). The CDR3 DNA is TGTGCCAGCAGCACCGCAAGCGGGGGGGCCTATACCGGGGAGCTGTTTTTT. Protein: CASSTASGGAYTGELFF.

The chain employs TRBV6-5 and TRBJ2-7; TRBD2 matches 8 bases. Per germline, CDR1 MNHEY and CDR2 SVGAGI. There are 13 residues in the CDR3. The ends lost 8 bases at V and 2 bases at J; junction bases unmatched: 5. CDR3 sequence: CASGDSGAYEQYF. CDR3 sequence (DNA): TGTGCCAGCGGAGATAGCGGGGCCTACGAGCAGTACTTC.

J is TRBJ1-6 and V is TRBV27; D is uncertain. CDR3 length: 12 residues. Trimming stripped 3 bases from V and 10 bases from J, with 7 bases between. CDR1 MNHEY and CDR2 SMNVEV come from the germline V gene (reference sequence). The CDR3 loop reads CASSFINSPLHF. In nucleotides, the CDR3 is TGTGCCAGCAGTTTTATCAACTCACCCCTCCACTTT.

The chain uses TRBV19 and TRBJ2-7; D gene uncertain. The CDR3 is 14 residues long. Germline assignment: CDR1 LNHDA and CDR2 SQIVND (reference sequence). Deletions cut 7 bases from V and 0 bases from J, with 13 bases between. The CDR3 DNA is TGTGCCAGTAATAAGGGCCACCTCTCCTACGAGCAGTACTTC. Protein sequence: CASNKGHLSYEQYF.

This clone was observed once. CDR3 loop: CASSLVDGGYTF. CDR3 in DNA: TGTGCCAGCAGCTTGGTCGATGGTGGCTACACCTTC. The chain uses TRBV5-4 and TRBJ1-2; D uncertain. CDR3 length: 12 amino acids. V was cut by 0 bases and J by 7 bases, with 7 bases left in between. Germline-derived CDR1 and CDR2 are SGHNT and YYREEE (reference sequence).

The rearrangement joins TRBV11-2 to TRBJ2-7; D remains unclear. The V end lost 0 bases, the J end lost 3 bases, and 3 bases lay between the germline ends. CDR3 length: 12 amino acids. The V gene's germline CDR1 is SGHAT and CDR2 FQNNGV. The DNA of the CDR3 is TGTGCCAGCAGCTTAGACAGCTACGAGCAGTACTTC. Translating gives CASSLDSYEQYF. Based on the CDR3 plus reference TRBV11-2 and TRBJ2-7, the full variable domain is EAGVAQSPRYKIIEKRQSVAFWCNPISGHATLYWYQQILGQGPKLLIQFQNNGVVDDSQLPKDRFSAERLKGVDSTLKIQPAKLEDSAVYLCASSLDSYEQYFGPGTRLTVT.